The present T cell receptor (beta chain) was sequenced within a study of human T cells and chemical hapten exposure. MiXCR, run by TCRdb on the RACE reads, gives a single entry per CDR3 protein. The table has around 110,000 distinct CDR3 sequences, around 11% seen once. The time point was: patch test 3, about 24 weeks after DPC sensitization. Treatment noted: therapeutic diphenylcyclopropenone sensitization with weekly scalp DPC. Trimming left V 4 bases short and J 9 bases short, with 10 bases between. The CDR3 is made up of 12 amino acids. Germline assignment: CDR1 LNHNV and CDR2 YYDKDF (reference sequence).

The rearrangement links TRBV15 to TRBJ2-1; D gene ambiguous. The clonotype was recovered from a woman in her forties or fifties with alopecia areata. Some clones in this sample may be carry-over from other donors' samples. This material consisted of whole blood, taken in connection with sensitization to the hapten diphenylcyclopropenone (DPC). DNA of the CDR3: TGTGCCACCAGCAATAAGCCTGGTGAGCAGTTCTTC. Translated: CATSNKPGEQFF.